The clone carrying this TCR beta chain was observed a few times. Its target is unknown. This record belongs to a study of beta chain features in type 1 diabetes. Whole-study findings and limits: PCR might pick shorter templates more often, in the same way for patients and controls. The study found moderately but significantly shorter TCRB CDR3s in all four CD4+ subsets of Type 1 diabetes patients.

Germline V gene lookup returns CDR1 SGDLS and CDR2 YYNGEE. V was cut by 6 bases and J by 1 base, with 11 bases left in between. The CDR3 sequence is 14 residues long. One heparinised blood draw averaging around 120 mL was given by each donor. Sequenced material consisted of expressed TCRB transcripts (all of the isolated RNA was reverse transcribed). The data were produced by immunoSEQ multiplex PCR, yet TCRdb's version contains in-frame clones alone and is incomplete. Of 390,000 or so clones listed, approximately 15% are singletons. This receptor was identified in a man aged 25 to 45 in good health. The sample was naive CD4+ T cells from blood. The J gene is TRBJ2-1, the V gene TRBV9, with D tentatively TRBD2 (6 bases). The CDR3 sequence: CASTAGPSYNEQFF. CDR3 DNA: TGTGCCAGCACGGCGGGACCATCCTACAATGAGCAGTTCTTC.